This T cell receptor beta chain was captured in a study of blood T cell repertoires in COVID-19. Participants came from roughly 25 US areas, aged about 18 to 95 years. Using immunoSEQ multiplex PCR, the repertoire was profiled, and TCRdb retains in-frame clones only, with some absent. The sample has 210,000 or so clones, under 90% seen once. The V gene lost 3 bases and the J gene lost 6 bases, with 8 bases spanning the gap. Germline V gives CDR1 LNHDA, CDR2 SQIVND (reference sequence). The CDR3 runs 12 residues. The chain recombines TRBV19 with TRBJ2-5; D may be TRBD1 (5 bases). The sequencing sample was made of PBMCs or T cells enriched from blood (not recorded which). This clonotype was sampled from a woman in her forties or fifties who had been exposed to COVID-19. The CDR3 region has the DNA TGTGCCAGTAGTATGCACAGGAAGACCCAGTACTTC. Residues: CASSMHRKTQYF.